The text below deals with one T cell receptor (beta chain). Its antigen is unknown. Germline V gene lookup returns CDR1 SGHVS and CDR2 FQNEAQ. This CDR3 region has 15 residues. V was pared by 3 bases and J by 2 bases, with 11 bases between. This sample stems from a study of T cell repertoires in cytomegalovirus infection. TCRdb itself ran the reads through MiXCR, one entry per CDR3 protein. The sample holds 350,000 to 400,000 distinct CDR3 sequences; roughly 34% are singletons and the top ten take approximately 13%. The chain couples TRBV7-8 to TRBJ2-1; TRBD1 is a possible D gene (5 bases). This clonotype was sampled from a human donor in good health (CMV status not recorded). Some clones in this sample may be carry-over from other donors' samples. Sequencing was performed on cultured PBMCs, taken from culture after CMV antigen stimulation. The CDR3 spells CASSFIRVPYNEQFF. CDR3 in DNA: TGTGCCAGCAGCTTTATCAGGGTCCCCTACAATGAGCAGTTCTTC.